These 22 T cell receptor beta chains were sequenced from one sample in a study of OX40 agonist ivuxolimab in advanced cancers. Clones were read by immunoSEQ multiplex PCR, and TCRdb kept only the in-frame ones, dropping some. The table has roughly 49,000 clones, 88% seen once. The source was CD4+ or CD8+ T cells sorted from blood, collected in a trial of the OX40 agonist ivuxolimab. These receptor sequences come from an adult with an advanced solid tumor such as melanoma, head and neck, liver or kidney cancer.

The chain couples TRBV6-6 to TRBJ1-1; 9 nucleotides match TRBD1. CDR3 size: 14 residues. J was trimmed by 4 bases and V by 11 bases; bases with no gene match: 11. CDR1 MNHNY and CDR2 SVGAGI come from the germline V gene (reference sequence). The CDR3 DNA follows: TGTGCCGCCTCAGGGGGACAGGGTTTCACTGAAGCTTTCTTT. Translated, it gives CAASGGQGFTEAFF.

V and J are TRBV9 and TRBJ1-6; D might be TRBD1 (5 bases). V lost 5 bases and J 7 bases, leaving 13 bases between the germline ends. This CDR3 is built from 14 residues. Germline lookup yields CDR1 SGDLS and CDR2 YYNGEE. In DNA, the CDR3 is TGTGCCAGCAGTCTGGGAGGGGTCAATTCACCCCTCCACTTT. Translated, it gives CASSLGGVNSPLHF.

CDR3 bases: TGTGCCAGCTCAAGCGCCGGGACAGGGGCTGGAAACACCATATATTTT. Encoded protein: CASSSAGTGAGNTIYF. The rearrangement uses TRBV18 and TRBJ1-3, with 10 bases aligning to TRBD1. The CDR3 covers 16 residues. J lost 2 bases, V lost 5 bases, and 6 bases had no gene match. The germline gives CDR1 KGHSH, CDR2 LQKENI. Drawing the rest from reference TRBV18 and TRBJ1-3, the complete variable domain is NAGVMQNPRHLVRRRGQEARLRCSPMKGHSHVYWYRQLPEEGLKFMVYLQKENIIDESGMPKERFSAEFPKEGPSILRIQQVVRGDSAAYFCASSSAGTGAGNTIYFGEGSWLTVV.

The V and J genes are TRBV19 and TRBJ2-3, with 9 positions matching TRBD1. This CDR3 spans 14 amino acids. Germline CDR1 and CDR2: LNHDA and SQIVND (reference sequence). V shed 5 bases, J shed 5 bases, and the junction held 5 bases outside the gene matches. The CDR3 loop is CASSQQGAGDTQYF. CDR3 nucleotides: TGTGCCAGTAGTCAACAGGGGGCAGGAGATACGCAGTATTTT.

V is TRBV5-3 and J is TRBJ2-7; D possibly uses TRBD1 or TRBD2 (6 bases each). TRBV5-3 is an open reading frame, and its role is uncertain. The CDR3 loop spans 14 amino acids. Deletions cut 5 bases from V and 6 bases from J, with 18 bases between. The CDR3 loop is CARRLVGGLREQYF. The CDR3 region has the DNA TGTGCCAGAAGACTCGTAGGGGGGCTGCGCGAGCAGTACTTC.

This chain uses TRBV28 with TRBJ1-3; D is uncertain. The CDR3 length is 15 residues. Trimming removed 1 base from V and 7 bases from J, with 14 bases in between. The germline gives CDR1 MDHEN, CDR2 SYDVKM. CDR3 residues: CASSLYVPGSNTIYF. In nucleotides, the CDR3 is TGTGCCAGCAGTTTATATGTTCCGGGAAGCAACACCATATATTTT. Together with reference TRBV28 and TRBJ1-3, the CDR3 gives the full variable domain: DVKVTQSSRYLVKRTGEKVFLECVQDMDHENMFWYRQDPGLGLRLIYFSYDVKMKEKGDIPEGYSVSREKKERFSLILESASTNQTSMYLCASSLYVPGSNTIYFGEGSWLTVV.

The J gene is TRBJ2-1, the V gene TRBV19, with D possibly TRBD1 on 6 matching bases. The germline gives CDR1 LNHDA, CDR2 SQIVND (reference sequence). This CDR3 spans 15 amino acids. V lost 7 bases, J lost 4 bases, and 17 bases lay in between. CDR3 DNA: TGTGCCAGTACCCAGTTAGGGACAAAATACAATGAGCAGTTCTTC. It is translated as CASTQLGTKYNEQFF.

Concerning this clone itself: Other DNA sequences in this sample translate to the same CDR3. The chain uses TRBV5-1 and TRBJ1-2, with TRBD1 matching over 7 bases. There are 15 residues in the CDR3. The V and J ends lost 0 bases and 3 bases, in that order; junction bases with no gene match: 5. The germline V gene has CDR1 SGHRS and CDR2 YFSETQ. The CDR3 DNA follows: TGCGCCAGCAGCTTGGCGGGACAGACATACTATGGCTACACCTTC. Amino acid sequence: CASSLAGQTYYGYTF. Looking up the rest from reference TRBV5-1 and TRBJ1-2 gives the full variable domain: KAGVTQTPRYLIKTRGQQVTLSCSPISGHRSVSWYQQTPGQGLQFLFEYFSETQRNKGNFPGRFSGRQFSNSRSEMNVSTLELGDSALYLCASSLAGQTYYGYTFGSGTRLTVV.

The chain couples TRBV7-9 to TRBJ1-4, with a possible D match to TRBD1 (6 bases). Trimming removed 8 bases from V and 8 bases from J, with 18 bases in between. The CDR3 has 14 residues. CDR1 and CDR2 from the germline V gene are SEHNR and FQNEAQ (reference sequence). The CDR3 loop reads CASGRGGEEEKLFF. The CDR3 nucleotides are TGTGCCAGCGGGCGCGGGGGCGAAGAAGAAAAACTGTTTTTT. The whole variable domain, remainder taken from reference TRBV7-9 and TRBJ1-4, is DTGVSQNPRHKITKRGQNVTFRCDPISEHNRLYWYRQTLGQGPEFLTYFQNEAQLEKSRLLSDRFSAERPKGSFSTLEIQRTEQGDSAMYLCASGRGGEEEKLFFGSGTQLSVL.

CDR3 loop: CASSQDPKRGQNTEAFF. DNA of the CDR3: TGCGCCAGCAGCCAAGACCCAAAGCGGGGCCAAAACACTGAAGCTTTCTTT. The chain combines TRBV4-3 with TRBJ1-1, with a possible D match to TRBD1 (5 bases). The germline V and J ends were trimmed by 0 bases and 2 bases, with 16 bases remaining between them. Germline assignment: CDR1 LGHNA and CDR2 YSLEER. There are 17 residues in the CDR3.

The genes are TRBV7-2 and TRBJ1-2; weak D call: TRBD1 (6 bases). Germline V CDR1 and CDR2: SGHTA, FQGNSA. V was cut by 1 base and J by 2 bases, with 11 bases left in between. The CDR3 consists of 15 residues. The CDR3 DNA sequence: TGTGCCAGCAGCTTAGGACAGGTCCCCAACTATGGCTACACCTTC. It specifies CASSLGQVPNYGYTF.

Here the CDR3 DNA reads TGTGCCAGCAGCCTGGGACAGGGGGGTGAGCAGTTCTTC. This translates into CASSLGQGGEQFF. This chain connects TRBV7-7 to TRBJ2-1; 11 positions match TRBD1. This CDR3 is built from 13 residues. Trimming took 5 bases from V and 9 from J; bases not matched to a gene: 3. CDR1 SSHAT and CDR2 FNYEAQ come from the germline V gene (reference sequence). The entire variable domain, with the rest obtained from reference TRBV7-7 and TRBJ2-1, is as follows: GAGVSQSPRYKVTKRGQDVTLRCDPISSHATLYWYQQALGQGPEFLTYFNYEAQPDKSGLPSDRFSAERPEGSISTLTIQRTEQRDSAMYRCASSLGQGGEQFFGPGTRLTVL.

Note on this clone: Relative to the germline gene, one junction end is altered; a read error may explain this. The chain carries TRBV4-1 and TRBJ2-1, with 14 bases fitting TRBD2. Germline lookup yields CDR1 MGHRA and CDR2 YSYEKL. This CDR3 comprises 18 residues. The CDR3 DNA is TGCGTCAGCAGCCAAGATACGACTAGCGGGAGGGTTCACAATGAGCAGTTCTTC. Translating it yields CVSSQDTTSGRVHNEQFF.

CDR3 coding DNA: TGCGCCAGCAGCCCCTACCCCCCCGGGACGGATGGCTACACCTTC. It is translated as CASSPYPPGTDGYTF. This sequence joins TRBV5-1 and TRBJ1-2; D is perhaps TRBD1 (5 bases). The V end was cut by 4 bases, the J end by 6 bases, with 19 bases between. This CDR3 has 15 residues. Germline V CDR1 and CDR2: SGHRS, YFSETQ.

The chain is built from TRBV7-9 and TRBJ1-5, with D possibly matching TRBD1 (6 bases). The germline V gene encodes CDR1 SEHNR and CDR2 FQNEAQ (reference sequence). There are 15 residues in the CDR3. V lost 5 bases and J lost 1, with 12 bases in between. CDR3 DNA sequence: TGTGCCAGCAGCCCTGGGGGGCCCAGCAATCAGCCCCAGCATTTT. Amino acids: CASSPGGPSNQPQHF. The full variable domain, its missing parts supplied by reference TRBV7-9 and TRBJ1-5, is DTGVSQNPRHKITKRGQNVTFRCDPISEHNRLYWYRQTLGQGPEFLTYFQNEAQLEKSRLLSDRFSAERPKGSFSTLEIQRTEQGDSAMYLCASSPGGPSNQPQHFGDGTRLSIL.

CDR3 sequence: CASSLVDDYEQYF. The CDR3 nucleotides are TGTGCCAGCAGCTTGGTTGACGACTACGAGCAGTACTTC. The V gene is TRBV5-6, the J gene TRBJ2-7; D remains unclear. Germline V gene lookup returns CDR1 SGHDT and CDR2 YYEEEE. The CDR3 has 13 amino acids. V was shortened by 0 bases and J by 3 bases, with 7 bases between the two germline ends.

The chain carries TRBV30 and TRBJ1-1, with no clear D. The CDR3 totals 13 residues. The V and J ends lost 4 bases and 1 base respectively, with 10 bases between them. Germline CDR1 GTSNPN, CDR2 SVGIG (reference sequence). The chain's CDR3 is CAWKWGENTEAFF. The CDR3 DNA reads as TGTGCCTGGAAATGGGGAGAGAACACTGAAGCTTTCTTT.

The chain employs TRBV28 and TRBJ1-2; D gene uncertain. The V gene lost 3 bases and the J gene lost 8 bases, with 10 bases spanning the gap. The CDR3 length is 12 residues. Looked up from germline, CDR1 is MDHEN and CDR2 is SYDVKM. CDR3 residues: CASSLAGNGYTF. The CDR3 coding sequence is TGTGCCAGCAGTTTGGCGGGGAACGGCTACACCTTC.

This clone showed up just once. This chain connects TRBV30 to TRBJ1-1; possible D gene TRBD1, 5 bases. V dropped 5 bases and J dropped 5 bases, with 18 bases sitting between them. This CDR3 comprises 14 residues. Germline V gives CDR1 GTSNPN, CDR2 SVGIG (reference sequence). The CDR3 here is CAWGSDARGTEAFF. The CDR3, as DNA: TGTGCCTGGGGCTCGGACGCTAGGGGAACTGAAGCTTTCTTT.

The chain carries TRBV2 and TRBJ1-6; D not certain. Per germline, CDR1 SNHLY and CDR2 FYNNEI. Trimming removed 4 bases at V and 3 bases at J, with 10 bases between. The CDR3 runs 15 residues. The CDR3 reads CASSVYMVYNSPLHF. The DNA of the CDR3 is TGTGCCAGCAGTGTTTATATGGTCTATAATTCACCCCTCCACTTT.

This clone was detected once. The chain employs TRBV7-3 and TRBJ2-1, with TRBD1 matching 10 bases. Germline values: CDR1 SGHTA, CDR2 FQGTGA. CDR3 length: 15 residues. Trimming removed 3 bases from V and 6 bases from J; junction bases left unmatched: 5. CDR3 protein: CASSLTGGAGNEQFF. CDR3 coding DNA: TGTGCCAGCAGCTTGACAGGGGGCGCGGGCAATGAGCAGTTCTTC.

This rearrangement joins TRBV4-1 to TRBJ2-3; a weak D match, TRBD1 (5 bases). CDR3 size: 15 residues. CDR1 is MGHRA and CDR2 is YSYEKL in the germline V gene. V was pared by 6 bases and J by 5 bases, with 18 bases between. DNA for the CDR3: TGCGCCAGCAGACCCCGACAGCGTAATGAAGATACGCAGTATTTT. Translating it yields CASRPRQRNEDTQYF.